These 30 T cell receptor beta chains share one sample of origin, sequenced in a study of T cell responses to AZD1222 COVID-19 vaccine. Profiling relied on immunoSEQ multiplex PCR, and the TCRdb table lists in-frame clones only, not all of them. The sample includes about 110,000 clones, approximately 89% of them seen just once. The material sequenced was peripheral blood, taken on day 0 of MenACWY control vaccination. The origin of the receptors is an adult in good health.

This clone was seen only a few times. The chain employs TRBV6-2 or TRBV6-3 and TRBJ1-5, with a possible D match to TRBD1 (5 bases). This CDR3 spans 15 amino acids. Germline V lookup: CDR1 MNHEY, CDR2 SVGEGT. Between the trimmed V and J ends, which lost 1 base and 3 bases, there was a span of 10 bases. CDR3 sequence reads: CASSYWDVHNQPQHF. In DNA form, the CDR3 reads TGTGCCAGCAGTTACTGGGACGTACACAATCAGCCCCAGCATTTT.

In DNA, the CDR3 is TGTGCCAGCAGCCCACGGACTAGCGGGACCACAGATACGCAGTATTTT. It specifies CASSPRTSGTTDTQYF. The chain joins TRBV7-8 to TRBJ2-3; 12 nucleotides match TRBD2. Germline CDR1 and CDR2: SGHVS and FQNEAQ. The CDR3 totals 16 residues. The junction had 5 bases not matched to a gene; V was cut back by 5 bases and J by 2 bases.

The chain links TRBV6-1 to TRBJ2-7, with a possible D match to TRBD1 (5 bases). From germline, CDR1 is MNHNS and CDR2 SASEGT. The CDR3 runs 12 residues. The V and J ends lost 2 bases and 6 bases respectively, with 8 bases between them. For the CDR3, the DNA is TGTGCCAGCAGTGAATTTAGGGGCGAGCAGTACTTC. Its translation is CASSEFRGEQYF.

The chain recombines TRBV14 with TRBJ1-3, with D unclear. The ends were cut back, 1 base at V and 8 bases at J, with 6 bases in the middle. Germline V gives CDR1 SGHDN, CDR2 FVKESK. This CDR3 is built from 12 residues. Written as DNA, the CDR3 is TGTGCCAGCAGCCAAGGGAAATACACCATATATTTT. Amino acids: CASSQGKYTIYF. The whole variable domain, remainder taken from reference TRBV14 and TRBJ1-3, is EAGVTQFPSHSVIEKGQTVTLRCDPISGHDNLYWYRRVMGKEIKFLLHFVKESKQDESGMPNNRFLAERTGGTYSTLKVQPAELEDSGVYFCASSQGKYTIYFGEGSWLTVV.

This chain connects TRBV4-3 to TRBJ1-2, with TRBD1 matching over 8 bases. Germline V lookup: CDR1 LGHNA, CDR2 YSLEER. This CDR3 comprises 17 residues. With V trimmed by 1 base and J by 3 bases, 10 bases remained unmatched. The CDR3 reads CASSQALWTGLDYGYTF. The CDR3 DNA sequence: TGCGCCAGCAGCCAAGCTCTCTGGACAGGGCTCGACTATGGCTACACCTTC.

The table lists this clone with a count of one. The chain carries TRBV4-3 and TRBJ2-7; D may correspond to TRBD1 or TRBD2 (5 bases each). Per germline, CDR1 LGHNA and CDR2 YSLEER. V gave up 0 bases and J gave up 3 bases, with 15 bases separating them. The CDR3 loop spans 16 amino acids. The CDR3, as DNA: TGCGCCAGCAGCCAAGATAGAGGGGAAGGGGACTACGAGCAGTACTTC. This gives the protein CASSQDRGEGDYEQYF.

The V gene is TRBV5-4, the J gene TRBJ2-1; TRBD1 aligns across 9 bases. Germline lookup yields CDR1 SGHNT and CDR2 YYREEE (reference sequence). CDR3 size: 15 residues. J lost 3 bases, V lost 1 base, and 2 bases had no gene match. DNA for the CDR3: TGTGCCAGCAGCTTGCGGGACAGGGACTACAATGAGCAGTTCTTC. It is translated as CASSLRDRDYNEQFF.

The genes are TRBV7-9 and TRBJ2-4; 10 nucleotides agree with TRBD1. Per germline, CDR1 SEHNR and CDR2 FQNEAQ (reference sequence). This CDR3 region has 15 residues. The V gene end was trimmed by 5 bases and the J gene end by 3 bases; junction bases not matched to a gene: 4. CDR3: CASSPGQGVKNIQYF. The CDR3 DNA follows: TGTGCCAGCAGCCCCGGACAGGGGGTCAAAAACATTCAGTACTTC.

This rearrangement joins TRBV19 to TRBJ1-5; TRBD1 might be the D (6 bases). Germline loops: CDR1 LNHDA, CDR2 SQIVND (reference sequence). This CDR3 has 15 residues. The V and J ends lost 4 bases and 6 bases respectively, with 16 bases between them. CDR3 loop: CASSKGGGIAQPQHF. The CDR3 nucleotides read TGTGCCAGTAGTAAGGGCGGGGGCATCGCTCAGCCCCAGCATTTT.

The V call is TRBV11-2, the J call TRBJ1-5; D might be TRBD1 (5 bases). The length of the CDR3 is 15 residues. Deletions cut 1 base from V and 3 bases from J, with 10 bases between. Germline CDR1 reads SGHAT; CDR2 reads FQNNGV. The CDR3 nucleotides read TGTGCCAGCAGCTTAGGTCGCAGGGACAATCAGCCCCAGCATTTT. Its translation is CASSLGRRDNQPQHF.

V is TRBV15 and J is TRBJ1-2, with a tentative D call TRBD1 (6 bases). This CDR3 contains 13 residues. Germline V gene data show CDR1 as LNHNV and CDR2 as YYDKDF (reference sequence). V lost 5 bases to trimming and J lost 6 bases, with 13 bases between them. CDR3 sequence reads: CATSSTGTDGYTF. In DNA form, the CDR3 reads TGTGCCACCAGCTCCACAGGGACGGATGGCTACACCTTC.

The genes are TRBV7-8 and TRBJ2-3, with 9 bases that match TRBD1. With V trimmed by 2 bases and J by 2 bases, 14 bases remained unmatched. There are 19 residues in the CDR3. Germline values: CDR1 SGHVS, CDR2 FQNEAQ. This chain's CDR3 is CASSLKGFGDRESTDTQYF. CDR3 coding DNA: TGTGCCAGCAGCTTAAAGGGGTTCGGGGACAGGGAATCCACAGATACGCAGTATTTT.

The CDR3 loop is CASSPSGTLGNQPQHF. The CDR3 region has the DNA TGTGCCAGCAGTCCCTCCGGGACCCTGGGAAATCAGCCCCAGCATTTT. The V call is TRBV27, the J call TRBJ1-5; weak D call: TRBD1 (5 bases). Trimming pared 5 bases from V and 4 bases from J, leaving 18 bases between. Germline CDR1 reads MNHEY; CDR2 reads SMNVEV (reference sequence). This CDR3 region has 16 residues.

The rearrangement joins TRBV30 to TRBJ2-7; TRBD2 agrees at 10 bases. The CDR3 loop spans 14 amino acids. V lost 7 bases, J lost 5 bases, and 11 bases stayed unmatched. In germline, CDR1 is GTSNPN, CDR2 SVGIG (reference sequence). CDR3 nucleotide sequence: TGTGCCTCCCGCAAAGCGGGGGGGGACAACGAGCAGTACTTC. This codes for CASRKAGGDNEQYF.

The chain combines TRBV7-8 with TRBJ1-2, with a weak D call TRBD1 (5 bases). Germline V gene lookup returns CDR1 SGHVS and CDR2 FQNEAQ. This CDR3 is built from 15 residues. V lost 1 base and J lost 3, with 12 bases in between. The chain's CDR3 is CASSLGDHRHYGYTF. CDR3 coding DNA: TGTGCCAGCAGCTTAGGGGATCACAGGCACTATGGCTACACCTTC.

V usage is TRBV7-8 and J usage is TRBJ2-5, with D tentatively TRBD2 (6 bases). From germline, CDR1 is SGHVS and CDR2 FQNEAQ. V was shortened by 3 bases and J by 3 bases, with 8 bases between the two germline ends. The CDR3 length is 13 residues. This chain's CDR3 is CASSFREKETQYF. For the CDR3, the DNA is TGTGCCAGCAGCTTTCGGGAGAAAGAGACCCAGTACTTC.

The rearrangement links TRBV29-1 to TRBJ1-1; D may be TRBD1 (5 bases). The CDR3 is made up of 13 amino acids. Trimming stripped 7 bases from V and 2 bases from J, with 14 bases between. Germline V gene lookup returns CDR1 SQVTM and CDR2 ANQGSEA. The CDR3 protein is CSARWGPNTEAFF. For the CDR3, the DNA is TGCAGCGCCCGGTGGGGACCAAACACTGAAGCTTTCTTT.

The chain recombines TRBV10-3 with TRBJ1-4; 8 nucleotides agree with TRBD1. The V segment lost 2 bases and the J segment 6 bases; nucleotides outside the gene matches: 5. Germline lookup yields CDR1 ENHRY and CDR2 SYGVKD. The CDR3 extends over 15 amino acids. For the CDR3, the DNA is TGTGCCATCAGTGAGGGACAGGGAAGAGATGAAAAACTGTTTTTT. Translated: CAISEGQGRDEKLFF.

The rearrangement links TRBV10-2 to TRBJ2-1; D unresolved. The germline gives CDR1 WSHSY, CDR2 SAAADI. CDR3 length equals 14 residues. Trimming took 6 bases from V and 0 from J, leaving 9 bases between them. CDR3 in DNA: TGCGCCAGCAGAAGACCCAGCTCCTACAATGAGCAGTTCTTC. This codes for CASRRPSSYNEQFF.

This chain connects TRBV19 to TRBJ2-3; 8 nucleotides match TRBD1. The CDR3 has 13 residues. The trim removed 10 bases at V and 3 bases at J, leaving 6 bases unmatched. Germline V lookup: CDR1 LNHDA, CDR2 SQIVND (reference sequence). The CDR3 sequence: CAIRGTGTDTQYF. For the CDR3, the DNA is TGTGCCATCCGGGGGACAGGTACAGATACGCAGTATTTT.

The V gene is TRBV6-2 or TRBV6-3, the J gene TRBJ2-2; D might be TRBD1 (6 bases). CDR1 is MNHEY and CDR2 is SVGEGT in the germline V gene. Trimming shortened V by 5 bases and J by 4 bases, and 17 bases separated the two germline ends. The CDR3 length is 16 residues. The CDR3 nucleotides are TGTGCCAGCAGTAGACAGGAATTCGGTGTCACCGGGGAGCTGTTTTTT. It encodes CASSRQEFGVTGELFF.

The chain employs TRBV11-2 and TRBJ1-2; 10 bases fit TRBD1. The germline V gene encodes CDR1 SGHAT and CDR2 FQNNGV. V gave up 5 bases and J gave up 4 bases; unmatched junction bases: 7. The CDR3 is 15 amino acids. CDR3 in DNA: TGTGCCAGCAGCCCCCGGGACAGGGGATTCTATGGCTACACCTTC. It translates to CASSPRDRGFYGYTF.

V is TRBV5-1 and J is TRBJ1-1; D is ambiguous. V was cut by 2 bases and J by 1 base, with 9 bases left in between. There are 14 residues in the CDR3. The V gene's germline CDR1 is SGHRS and CDR2 YFSETQ. The CDR3 sequence: CASSFAGRNTEAFF. The CDR3, as DNA: TGCGCCAGCAGCTTTGCCGGGAGGAACACTGAAGCTTTCTTT.

This chain links TRBV13 with TRBJ1-3; D uncertain. Per germline, CDR1 PRHDT and CDR2 FYEKMQ (reference sequence). The CDR3 spans 16 residues. V was shortened by 5 bases and J by 4 bases, with 18 bases between the two germline ends. The CDR3 loop is CASSRATGPVGNTIYF. In nucleotides, the CDR3 is TGTGCCAGCAGCCGAGCAACCGGGCCCGTCGGAAACACCATATATTTT.

The chain uses TRBV4-2 and TRBJ1-1; perhaps TRBD1 as D (5 bases). Trimming shortened V by 3 bases and J by 1 base, and 18 bases separated the two germline ends. CDR1 and CDR2 (germline): LGHNA, YNFKEQ. The CDR3 runs 17 residues. The CDR3 sequence is CASSHGRTWTQNTEAFF. The CDR3 coding sequence is TGTGCCAGCAGCCACGGCAGAACGTGGACACAGAACACTGAAGCTTTCTTT.

The rearrangement links TRBV2 to TRBJ1-2, with D uncertain. The CDR3 runs 15 residues. CDR1 SNHLY and CDR2 FYNNEI come from the germline V gene. With 8 bases removed from V and 0 bases from J, the gap between germline ends came to 16 bases. The CDR3 DNA reads as TGTGCCAGCTTGGTAGCCCCCTTCTCTAACTATGGCTACACCTTC. This sequence encodes CASLVAPFSNYGYTF.

The chain links TRBV6-2 or TRBV6-3 to TRBJ2-3, with 10 bases fitting TRBD2. CDR1 MNHEY and CDR2 SVGEGT come from the germline V gene. CDR3 length equals 14 residues. V shed 5 bases, J shed 8 bases, and the junction held 7 bases outside the gene matches. In DNA form, the CDR3 reads TGTGCCAGCAGTCCCGTAGTAGCGGGGGGTACGCAGTATTTT. It specifies CASSPVVAGGTQYF.

The chain combines TRBV7-9 with TRBJ2-5, with 10 bases matching TRBD2. J was trimmed by 1 base and V by 3 bases; bases with no gene match: 5. The germline CDR1 and CDR2 sequences are SEHNR and FQNEAQ (reference sequence). The CDR3 runs to 16 residues. The CDR3 DNA sequence: TGTGCCAGCAGCTTCGTTAGCGGGGGGTTCCAAGAGACCCAGTACTTC. It translates to CASSFVSGGFQETQYF.

V usage is TRBV9 and J usage is TRBJ1-2; 9 bases match TRBD1. Germline loops: CDR1 SGDLS, CDR2 YYNGEE. This CDR3 contains 15 residues. Trimming cost V 3 bases and J 8 bases; bases outside gene matches: 11. The CDR3 here is CASSDRTGVGEGYTF. The CDR3 DNA is TGTGCCAGCAGCGACCGGACAGGGGTAGGGGAGGGCTACACCTTC.

The rearrangement joins TRBV4-3 to TRBJ2-1; 8 positions match TRBD2. CDR1 and CDR2 from the germline V gene are LGHNA and YSLEER. V gave up 5 bases and J gave up 5 bases; unmatched junction bases: 5. The CDR3 spans 14 residues. The CDR3: CASSVSGVNNEQFF. CDR3 DNA: TGCGCCAGCAGCGTTAGCGGGGTAAACAATGAGCAGTTCTTC.